This TCR beta chain was captured by sequencing in a study of cytomegalovirus exposure and HLA in healthy donors. Study information: An earlier analysis identified 95 million to 120 million unique TCR beta sequences in about 180 million T cells.

13 Jbeta primers and 60 Vbeta primers were used for the PCR. The table came from immunoSEQ multiplex PCR; TCRdb's copy has only in-frame clones and leaves some out. The table shows about 99,000 clones, with under 80% occurring only once. Study-level findings and limits: The authors reported that TCR beta sequences could predict HLA-A and HLA-B alleles. These predictions were accurate for most subjects in the first cohort. Apart from CMV serostatus, no immune exposure information was available. Certain sequence variants were highly shared and formed a cluster, and this cluster was likely a sequencing artifact.

CDR1 and CDR2 (germline): MNHEY, SVGAGI. This CDR3 is built from 14 residues. V shed 2 bases and J shed 1 base, with 9 bases lying between them. On this clone: Its antigen is not known.

The receptor was derived from a woman between 18 and 29 years old in good health and CMV-seropositive. The V and J genes are TRBV6-5 and TRBJ2-7; D possibly corresponds to TRBD1 (6 bases). What was sequenced was PBMCs. This CDR3 reads CASSYTDRSYEQYF. The CDR3 nucleotides are TGTGCCAGCAGTTACACCGACAGGTCCTACGAGCAGTACTTC.